This is a list of T cell receptor beta chains from one sample in a study of blood T cell repertoires in COVID-19. The method was immunoSEQ multiplex PCR; TCRdb's version includes in-frame clones alone and lacks a portion of them. The sample records about 180,000 clones, 65% to 85% being singletons. Sequencing was done on a sample of peripheral blood. These receptors all come from a middle-aged woman with COVID-19, enrolled during active disease. The CDR3 runs from the conserved cysteine through the conserved F or W. The order of the fields is V gene, CDR3 protein.

TRBV3-1/TRBV3-2 CASRIAGNTGELFF
TRBV18 CASSPEGTGLLSNQPQHF
TRBV25-1 CASSEYKGAGFGYTF
TRBV27 CASSLGGRSNQPQHF
TRBV7-3 CASSLGTSTDTQYF
TRBV6-5 CASSTSGSNQPQHF
TRBV23-1 CASSQGGGPPNYGYTF
TRBV6-1 CASSESVEGLPGEDTQYF
TRBV4-1 CASSPGLAGGQETQYF
TRBV19 CASRTGQGAGQPQHF
TRBV7-3 CASRSQRQHSGNTIYF
TRBV18 CASSPSGTGGYTF
TRBV19 CASSISMTIQETQYF
TRBV3-1/TRBV3-2 CASSQVGTGPYEQYF
TRBV11-3 CASSGWRHNEQFF
TRBV6-1 CASSEAFHTEAFF
TRBV12-5 CASYRGNSYEQYF
TRBV9 CASSVQTGSHEQYF
TRBV3-1/TRBV3-2 CASRGVGVRTEAFF
TRBV29-1 CSVVGGRDEQYF
TRBV6-5 CASSDPTRANYGYTF
TRBV6-2/TRBV6-3 CASSYPARGTHRQPQHF
TRBV14 CASSQGLSYEQYF
TRBV9 CASSVAASGGAPGGNIQYF
TRBV7-9 CASNKDRGNYGYTF
TRBV27 CASRLQGSQPQHF
TRBV6-1 CASSGTPGQGAETQYF
TRBV3-1/TRBV3-2 CASSQRLRPGYTF
TRBV6-4 CASSEFPAGTDTQYF
TRBV9 CASSSRLAGALISSTDTQYF
TRBV7-9 CASSPWTGFDDEQYF
TRBV5-6 CASSPYSLAKNIQYF
TRBV9 CASSYRGLGDTQYF
TRBV3-1/TRBV3-2 CASSLSTGLYGYTF
TRBV27 CASRSGGRWLDTQYF